This T cell receptor beta chain was found in a study of cytomegalovirus exposure and HLA in healthy donors. Study-wide results and caveats: A later analysis showed that HLA-associated TCR beta chains had undergone more clonal expansion than equally common others.

Primers included in the PCR were 60 Vbeta and 13 Jbeta primers. Clones were read by immunoSEQ multiplex PCR, and TCRdb kept only the in-frame ones, dropping some. The data hold some 150,000 clones, with approximately 80% observed a single time. The donors, nominally healthy at sampling, likely had unrecorded immune exposures. Notes on this clone: No antigen is known for it.

The sample comprised PBMCs. This receptor was identified in a woman aged 30 to 39 in good health and CMV-seropositive.

The CDR3 reads CASSPAISYNEQFF. The CDR3 coding sequence is TGTGCCAGCTCACCCGCGATATCCTACAATGAGCAGTTCTTC. The V and J genes are TRBV18 and TRBJ2-1; no firm D call. The germline CDR1 and CDR2 sequences are KGHSH and LQKENI. The CDR3 is 14 amino acids. The V and J ends lost 3 bases and 1 base respectively, with 7 bases between them.